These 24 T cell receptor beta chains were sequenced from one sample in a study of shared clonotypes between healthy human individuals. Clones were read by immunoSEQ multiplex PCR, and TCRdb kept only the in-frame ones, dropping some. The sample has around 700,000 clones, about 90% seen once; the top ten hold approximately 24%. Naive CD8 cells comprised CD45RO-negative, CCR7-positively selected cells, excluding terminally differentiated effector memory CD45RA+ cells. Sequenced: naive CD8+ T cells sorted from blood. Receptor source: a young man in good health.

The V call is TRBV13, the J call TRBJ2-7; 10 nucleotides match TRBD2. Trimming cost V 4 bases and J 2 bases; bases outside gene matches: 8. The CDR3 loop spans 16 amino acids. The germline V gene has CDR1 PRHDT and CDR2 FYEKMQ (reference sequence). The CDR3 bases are TGTGCCAGCAGCTCCGTGTCTAGCGGGAGCACCTACGAGCAGTACTTC. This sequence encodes CASSSVSSGSTYEQYF. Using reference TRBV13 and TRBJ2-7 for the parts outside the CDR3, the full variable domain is AAGVIQSPRHLIKEKRETATLKCYPIPRHDTVYWYQQGPGQDPQFLISFYEKMQSDKGSIPDRFSAQQFSDYHSELNMSSLELGDSALYFCASSSVSSGSTYEQYFGPGTRLTVT.

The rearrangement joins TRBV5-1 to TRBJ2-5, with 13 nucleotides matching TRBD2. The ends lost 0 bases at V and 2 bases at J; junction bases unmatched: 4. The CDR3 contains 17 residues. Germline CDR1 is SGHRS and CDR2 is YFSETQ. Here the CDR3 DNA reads TGCGCCAGCAGCTTGGCCACTAGCGGGAGGGATCAAGAGACCCAGTACTTC. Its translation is CASSLATSGRDQETQYF.

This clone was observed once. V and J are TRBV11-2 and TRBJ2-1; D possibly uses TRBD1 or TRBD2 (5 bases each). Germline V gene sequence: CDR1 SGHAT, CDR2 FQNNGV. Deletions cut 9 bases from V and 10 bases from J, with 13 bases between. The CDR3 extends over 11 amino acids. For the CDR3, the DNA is TGTGCCAGTCTGAGGGACGGAGAGCAGTTCTTC. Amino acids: CASLRDGEQFF.

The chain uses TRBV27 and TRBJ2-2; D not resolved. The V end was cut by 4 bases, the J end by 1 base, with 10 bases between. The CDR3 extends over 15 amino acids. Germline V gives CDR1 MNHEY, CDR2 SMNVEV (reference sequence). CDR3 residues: CASSSVVKNTGELFF. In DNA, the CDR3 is TGTGCCAGCAGTTCCGTGGTAAAGAACACCGGGGAGCTGTTTTTT.

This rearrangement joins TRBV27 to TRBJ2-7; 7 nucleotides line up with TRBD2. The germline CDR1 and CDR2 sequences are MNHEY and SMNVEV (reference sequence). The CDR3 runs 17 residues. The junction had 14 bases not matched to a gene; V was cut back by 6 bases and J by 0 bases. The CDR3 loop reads CASSLHPLAVSSYEQYF. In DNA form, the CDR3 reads TGTGCCAGCAGCCTACACCCCCTAGCGGTGAGCTCCTACGAGCAGTACTTC.

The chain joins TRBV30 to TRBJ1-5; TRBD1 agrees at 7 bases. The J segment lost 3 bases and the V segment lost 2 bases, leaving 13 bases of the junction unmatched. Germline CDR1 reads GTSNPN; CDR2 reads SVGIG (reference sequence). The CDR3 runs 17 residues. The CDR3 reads CAWSMAPGTAINQPQHF. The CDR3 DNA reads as TGTGCCTGGAGTATGGCACCGGGGACAGCTATCAATCAGCCCCAGCATTTT.

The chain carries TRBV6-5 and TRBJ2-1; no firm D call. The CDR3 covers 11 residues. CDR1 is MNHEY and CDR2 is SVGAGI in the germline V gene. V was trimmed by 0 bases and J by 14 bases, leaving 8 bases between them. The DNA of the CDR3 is TGTGCCAGCAGTTACTCGGGGAAGGAGTTCTTC. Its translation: CASSYSGKEFF.

Here the CDR3 reads CASSFPEHRYGETPYEQYF. As DNA, the CDR3 is TGTGCCAGCAGCTTTCCGGAACATAGATACGGTGAGACTCCCTACGAGCAGTACTTC. The J gene is TRBJ2-7, the V gene TRBV7-9; D gene unclear. The germline V gene encodes CDR1 SEHNR and CDR2 FQNEAQ (reference sequence). Trimming took 3 bases from V and 2 from J, leaving 26 bases between them. This CDR3 has 19 residues. Filled out from reference TRBV7-9 and TRBJ2-7, the complete variable domain reads DTGVSQNPRHKITKRGQNVTFRCDPISEHNRLYWYRQTLGQGPEFLTYFQNEAQLEKSRLLSDRFSAERPKGSFSTLEIQRTEQGDSAMYLCASSFPEHRYGETPYEQYFGPGTRLTVT.

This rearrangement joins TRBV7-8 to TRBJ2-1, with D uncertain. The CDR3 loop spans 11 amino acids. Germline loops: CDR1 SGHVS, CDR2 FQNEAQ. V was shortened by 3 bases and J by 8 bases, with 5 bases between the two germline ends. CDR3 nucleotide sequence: TGTGCCAGCAGCTTTAGTTATGAGCAGTTCTTC. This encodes CASSFSYEQFF.

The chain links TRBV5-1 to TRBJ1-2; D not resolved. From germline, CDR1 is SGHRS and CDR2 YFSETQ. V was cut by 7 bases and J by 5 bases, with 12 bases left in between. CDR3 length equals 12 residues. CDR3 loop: CASGEPGYGYTF. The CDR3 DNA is TGCGCCAGCGGCGAACCGGGGTATGGCTACACCTTC.

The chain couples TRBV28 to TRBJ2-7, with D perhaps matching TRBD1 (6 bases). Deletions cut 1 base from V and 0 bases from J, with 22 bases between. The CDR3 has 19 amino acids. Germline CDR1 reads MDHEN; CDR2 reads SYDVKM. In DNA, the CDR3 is TGTGCCAGCAGTTTATACCTCGGGCAGAACAGGGCGAACTCCTACGAGCAGTACTTC. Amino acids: CASSLYLGQNRANSYEQYF.

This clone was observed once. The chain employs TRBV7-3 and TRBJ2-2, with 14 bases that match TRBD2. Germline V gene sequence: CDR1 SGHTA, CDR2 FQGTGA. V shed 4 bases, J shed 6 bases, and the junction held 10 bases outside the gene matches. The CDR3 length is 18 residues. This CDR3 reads CASSSPPGTSGSAGELFF. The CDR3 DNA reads TGTGCCAGCAGCTCACCCCCCGGGACTAGCGGGAGCGCCGGGGAGCTGTTTTTT.

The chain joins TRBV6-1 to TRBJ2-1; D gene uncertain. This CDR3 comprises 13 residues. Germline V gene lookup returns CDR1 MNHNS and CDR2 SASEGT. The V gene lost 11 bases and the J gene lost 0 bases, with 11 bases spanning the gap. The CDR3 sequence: CAWPPSSYNEQFF. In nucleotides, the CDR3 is TGTGCCTGGCCCCCTAGCTCCTACAATGAGCAGTTCTTC.

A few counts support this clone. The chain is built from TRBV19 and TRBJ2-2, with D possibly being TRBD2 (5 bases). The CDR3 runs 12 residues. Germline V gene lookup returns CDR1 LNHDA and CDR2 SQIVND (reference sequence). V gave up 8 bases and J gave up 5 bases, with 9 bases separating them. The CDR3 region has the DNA TGTGCCAGTGGACTGAAGACCGGGGAGCTGTTTTTT. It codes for CASGLKTGELFF.

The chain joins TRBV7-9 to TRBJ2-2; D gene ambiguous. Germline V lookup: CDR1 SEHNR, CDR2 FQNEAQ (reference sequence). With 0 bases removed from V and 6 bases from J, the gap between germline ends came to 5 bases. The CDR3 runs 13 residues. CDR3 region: CASSLAQPGELFF. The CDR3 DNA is TGTGCCAGCAGCTTAGCACAGCCCGGGGAGCTGTTTTTT.

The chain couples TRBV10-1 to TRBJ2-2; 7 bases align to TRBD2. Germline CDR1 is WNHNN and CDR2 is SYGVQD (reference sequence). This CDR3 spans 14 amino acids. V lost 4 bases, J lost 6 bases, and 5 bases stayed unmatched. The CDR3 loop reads CASSAAGVPGELFF. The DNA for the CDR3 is TGCGCCAGCAGTGCTGCGGGAGTTCCCGGGGAGCTGTTTTTT.

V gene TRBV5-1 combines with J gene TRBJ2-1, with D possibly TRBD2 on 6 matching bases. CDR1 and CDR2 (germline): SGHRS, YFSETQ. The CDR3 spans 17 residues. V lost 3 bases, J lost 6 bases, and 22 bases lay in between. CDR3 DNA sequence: TGCGCCAGCAGCTCCCTCGAGGAGCGGGCCCCATTCAATGAGCAGTTCTTC. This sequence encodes CASSSLEERAPFNEQFF.

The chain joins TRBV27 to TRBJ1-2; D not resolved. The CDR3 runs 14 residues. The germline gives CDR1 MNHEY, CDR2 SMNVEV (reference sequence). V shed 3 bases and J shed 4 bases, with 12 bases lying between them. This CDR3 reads CASSLSLRSYGYTF. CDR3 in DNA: TGTGCCAGCAGTTTGAGTCTGAGGAGCTATGGCTACACCTTC.

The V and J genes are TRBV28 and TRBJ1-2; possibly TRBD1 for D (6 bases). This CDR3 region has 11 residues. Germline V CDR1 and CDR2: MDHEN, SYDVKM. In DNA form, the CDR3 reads TGTGCTACACGGGGGGCCTATGGCTACACCTTC. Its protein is CATRGAYGYTF.

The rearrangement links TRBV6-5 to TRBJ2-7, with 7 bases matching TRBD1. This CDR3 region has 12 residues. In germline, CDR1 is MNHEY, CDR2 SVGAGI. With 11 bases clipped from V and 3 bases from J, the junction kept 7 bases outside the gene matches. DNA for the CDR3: TGTGCCTCCCGGGACAGTTACTACGAGCAGTACTTC. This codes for CASRDSYYEQYF.

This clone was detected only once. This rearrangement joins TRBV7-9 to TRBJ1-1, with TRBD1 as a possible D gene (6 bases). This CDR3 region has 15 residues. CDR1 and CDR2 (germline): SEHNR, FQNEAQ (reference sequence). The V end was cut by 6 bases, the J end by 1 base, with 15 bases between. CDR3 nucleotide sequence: TGTGCCAGCAGTCCCCGGGGGGGGCGGAACACTGAAGCTTTCTTT. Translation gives CASSPRGGRNTEAFF.

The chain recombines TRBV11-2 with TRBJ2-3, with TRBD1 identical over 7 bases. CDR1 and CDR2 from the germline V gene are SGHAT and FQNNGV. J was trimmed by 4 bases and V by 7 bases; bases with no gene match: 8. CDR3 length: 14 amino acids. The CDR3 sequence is CASTRGGAADTQYF. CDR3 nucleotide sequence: TGTGCCAGCACTAGAGGGGGCGCCGCAGATACGCAGTATTTT.

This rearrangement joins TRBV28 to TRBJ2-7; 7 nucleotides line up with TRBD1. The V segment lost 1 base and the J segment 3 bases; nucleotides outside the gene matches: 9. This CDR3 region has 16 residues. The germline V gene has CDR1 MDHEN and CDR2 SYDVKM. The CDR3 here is CASSLLAGGSNYEQYF. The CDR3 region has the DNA TGTGCCAGCAGTTTATTGGCAGGGGGTTCTAACTACGAGCAGTACTTC.

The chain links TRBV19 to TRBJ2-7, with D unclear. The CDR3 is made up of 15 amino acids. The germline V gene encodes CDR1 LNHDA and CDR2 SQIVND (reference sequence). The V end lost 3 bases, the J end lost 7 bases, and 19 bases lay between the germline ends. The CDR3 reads CASSMYGSLAEEQYF. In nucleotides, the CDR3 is TGTGCCAGTAGTATGTATGGCTCGCTGGCTGAGGAGCAGTACTTC.